This T cell receptor (beta chain) derives from a study of CD8+CD57+ T cells in acquired aplastic anemia. Background on the study: DNA per sorted CD4+ or CD8+ sample ranged roughly 0.19 to 27.4 ug, averaging roughly 3.5 ug. Study-wide results and limits: A set of about 30 CD8+ CDR3 sequences was shared between patients and controls, and these sequences appeared highly expressed in patients.

Germline-derived CDR1 and CDR2 are LNHDA and SQIVND (reference sequence). The CDR3 contains 14 residues. V gave up 4 bases and J gave up 0 bases, with 10 bases separating them. Investigators profiled TCR beta VDJ and CDR3 from genomic DNA template. TCRdb processed the reads anew with MiXCR; each CDR3 protein has one entry. There are under 200,000 distinct CDR3 sequences in the sample; approximately 43% occur only once, and 0.85% to 1.3% lies in the top ten. The table lists this clonotype with a few counts. The antigen is unknown. Sequenced input: sorted CD4+, CD8+, or CD8+CD57+ T cells (not recorded which) from PBMCs. The chain links TRBV19 to TRBJ2-7, with D perhaps TRBD1 (6 bases). This receptor was identified in a human donor in good health. As DNA, the CDR3 is TGTGCCAGTAGTACAAGGACAGCCTCCTACGAGCAGTACTTC. As protein: CASSTRTASYEQYF.